What follows are 29 T cell receptor beta chains derived from one specimen sequenced in a study of a mutant IDH1 vaccine in newly diagnosed glioma. As for time point: baseline, week 1 (first vaccination visit). Treatment given: pre-vaccination baseline after standard-of-care therapy. Here immunoSEQ multiplex PCR was the method, and the copy in TCRdb shows in-frame clones only, minus some. The table lists some 60,000 clones, 91% of them singletons, with approximately 2.4% in the top ten. The source was PBMCs, collected from a glioma patient treated with radiotherapy, temozolomide or both. Receptor source: a man aged 50 or older with glioma.

The V gene is TRBV7-2, the J gene TRBJ1-1; D remains ambiguous. The CDR3 runs 13 residues. The V gene lost 7 bases and the J gene lost 4 bases, with 13 bases spanning the gap. Germline V gene sequence: CDR1 SGHTA, CDR2 FQGNSA. The CDR3 loop is CASTSGRGTEAFF. As DNA, the CDR3 is TGTGCCAGCACCTCCGGGCGGGGCACTGAAGCTTTCTTT.

This clone occurred once. The chain joins TRBV28 to TRBJ1-5; the D is unclear. Trimming took 6 bases from V and 4 from J, leaving 7 bases between them. The CDR3 length is 12 residues. CDR1 MDHEN and CDR2 SYDVKM come from the germline V gene. CDR3 protein: CASSSFNQPQHF. The CDR3 DNA reads as TGTGCCAGCAGCAGTTTTAATCAGCCCCAGCATTTT. The full variable domain, in which reference TRBV28 and TRBJ1-5 provide the parts outside the CDR3, is DVKVTQSSRYLVKRTGEKVFLECVQDMDHENMFWYRQDPGLGLRLIYFSYDVKMKEKGDIPEGYSVSREKKERFSLILESASTNQTSMYLCASSSFNQPQHFGDGTRLSIL.

V is TRBV18 and J is TRBJ1-1; D gene ambiguous. Trimming cost V 3 bases and J 4 bases, with 9 bases left between them. The CDR3 is 13 residues long. Germline CDR1 KGHSH, CDR2 LQKENI. CDR3 sequence (DNA): TGTGCCAGCTCACCTGACGGGGTCACTGAAGCTTTCTTT. It specifies CASSPDGVTEAFF.

The V call is TRBV5-1, the J call TRBJ2-1; 11 bases are shared with TRBD2. There are 17 residues in the CDR3. The trim removed 3 bases at V and 8 bases at J, leaving 13 bases unmatched. CDR1 is SGHRS and CDR2 is YFSETQ in the germline V gene. As DNA, the CDR3 is TGCGCCAGCAGCTCAACCCGACGACTAGCGGGAATGGATGAGCAGTTCTTC. Translation: CASSSTRRLAGMDEQFF.

This clone was found once. One end of the junction does not line up with germline, which may come from a read error. The chain is built from TRBV7-7 and TRBJ2-5, with D unresolved. In germline, CDR1 is SSHAT, CDR2 FNYEAQ (reference sequence). CDR3 length: 13 amino acids. As DNA, the CDR3 is TGTGCTAGCAGCTCCGACGTACAAGAGACCCAGTACTTC. This encodes CASSSDVQETQYF.

The chain links TRBV7-2 to TRBJ1-6; D call uncertain. The CDR3 covers 13 residues. V dropped 5 bases and J dropped 6 bases, with 8 bases sitting between them. Germline V gives CDR1 SGHTA, CDR2 FQGNSA. CDR3 DNA: TGTGCCAGCAGCCCGAACAGTAATTCACCCCTCCACTTT. Protein: CASSPNSNSPLHF.

This chain uses TRBV28 with TRBJ1-1; TRBD1 agrees at 10 bases. This CDR3 region has 16 residues. Per germline, CDR1 MDHEN and CDR2 SYDVKM. V lost 4 bases to trimming and J lost 4 bases; unmatched junction nucleotides: 9. The CDR3, as DNA: TGTGCCAGCAGTTGGAACCGGGACAGGGGCGGCACTGAAGCTTTCTTT. It specifies CASSWNRDRGGTEAFF.

This clone has only one observation. The chain carries TRBV6-5 and TRBJ2-2, with D possibly TRBD1 on 5 matching bases. The CDR3 covers 15 residues. Deletions cut 6 bases from V and 10 bases from J, with 21 bases between. Per germline, CDR1 MNHEY and CDR2 SVGAGI. The DNA of the CDR3 is TGTGCCAGCAGGCTCGTGACTGGGGCCGAGGCGGAGCTGTTTTTT. The encoded protein is CASRLVTGAEAELFF.

The chain has TRBV7-2 and TRBJ2-7; 16 bases are shared with TRBD2. Looked up from germline, CDR1 is SGHTA and CDR2 is FQGNSA. The J segment lost 7 bases and the V segment lost 5 bases, leaving 8 bases of the junction unmatched. This CDR3 has 16 amino acids. In DNA, the CDR3 is TGTGCCAGCAGCCCAAGGGGACTAGCGGGGGGGCGGGAGCAGTACTTC. Its protein is CASSPRGLAGGREQYF.

The rearrangement joins TRBV5-4 to TRBJ2-2, with D possibly being TRBD1 (5 bases). Germline V gives CDR1 SGHNT, CDR2 YYREEE (reference sequence). The CDR3 is made up of 18 amino acids. Between the trimmed V and J ends, which lost 3 bases and 4 bases, there was a span of 22 bases. DNA for the CDR3: TGTGCCAGCAGCTCACCCTTCGGCGAGACAGATACCACCGGGGAGCTGTTTTTT. This gives the protein CASSSPFGETDTTGELFF.

V and J are TRBV14 and TRBJ2-3; D is unresolved. The ends were cut back, 2 bases at V and 1 base at J, with 7 bases in the middle. From germline, CDR1 is SGHDN and CDR2 FVKESK. The CDR3 is 14 residues long. In DNA form, the CDR3 reads TGTGCCAGCAGCCAATTCCTCGGCACAGATACGCAGTATTTT. Protein sequence: CASSQFLGTDTQYF.

The chain couples TRBV7-8 to TRBJ1-4; possibly TRBD1 for D (5 bases). Germline V gene data show CDR1 as SGHVS and CDR2 as FQNEAQ. V shed 2 bases and J shed 8 bases, with 15 bases lying between them. The CDR3 length is 15 residues. The CDR3 DNA follows: TGTGCCAGCAGCTTATCCCAGGGCCGTCGGGAAAAACTGTTTTTT. It encodes CASSLSQGRREKLFF.

This chain links TRBV28 with TRBJ2-7, with 8 bases aligning to TRBD1. Germline trimming cut 5 bases from V and 2 bases from J; bases unmatched to any gene: 8. The germline CDR1 and CDR2 sequences are MDHEN and SYDVKM. The CDR3 loop spans 15 amino acids. The DNA for the CDR3 is TGTGCCAGCAGTAAGACAGGGGAACTCCCCTACGAGCAGTACTTC. It translates to CASSKTGELPYEQYF.

The chain links TRBV5-6 to TRBJ1-3; D call uncertain. Germline V gene data show CDR1 as SGHDT and CDR2 as YYEEEE. This CDR3 has 15 amino acids. The V end lost 1 base, the J end lost 0 bases, and 8 bases lay between the germline ends. Here the CDR3 reads CASSLKGYSGNTIYF. CDR3 coding DNA: TGTGCCAGCAGCTTGAAGGGCTACTCTGGAAACACCATATATTTT. Complete variable domain (other parts from reference TRBV5-6 and TRBJ1-3): DAGVTQSPTHLIKTRGQQVTLRCSPKSGHDTVSWYQQALGQGPQFIFQYYEEEERQRGNFPDRFSGHQFPNYSSELNVNALLLGDSALYLCASSLKGYSGNTIYFGEGSWLTVV.

The chain carries TRBV10-2 and TRBJ2-5; possible D gene TRBD2, 7 bases. Germline CDR1 reads WSHSY; CDR2 reads SAAADI. The CDR3 is made up of 14 amino acids. V lost 4 bases and J 5 bases, leaving 14 bases between the germline ends. The CDR3 region is CASSGRGGRETQYF. CDR3 DNA: TGCGCCAGCAGTGGAAGGGGGGGGCGGGAGACCCAGTACTTC.

V and J are TRBV2 and TRBJ2-2; no clear D. V gave up 4 bases and J gave up 6 bases, with 6 bases separating them. This CDR3 has 12 amino acids. Germline-derived CDR1 and CDR2 are SNHLY and FYNNEI. This CDR3 is CASSGGPGELFF. CDR3 nucleotides: TGTGCCAGCAGTGGCGGACCCGGGGAGCTGTTTTTT.

The chain recombines TRBV6-1 with TRBJ1-5; 11 nucleotides align to TRBD1. The CDR3 is 14 amino acids. V was clipped by 7 bases and J by 5 bases; unmatched bases: 4. Germline CDR1 is MNHNS and CDR2 is SASEGT. The chain's CDR3 is CASKRTGGHQPQHF. In nucleotides, the CDR3 is TGTGCCAGCAAACGGACAGGGGGCCATCAGCCCCAGCATTTT.

J is TRBJ2-7 and V is TRBV5-1; 13 bases agree with TRBD2. CDR3 length: 17 amino acids. V lost 3 bases to trimming and J lost 2 bases; unmatched junction nucleotides: 8. From germline, CDR1 is SGHRS and CDR2 YFSETQ. CDR3 region: CASSYGLAGASAYEQYF. As DNA, the CDR3 is TGCGCCAGCAGCTACGGACTAGCGGGGGCCTCGGCCTACGAGCAGTACTTC. The full variable domain, rest sourced from reference TRBV5-1 and TRBJ2-7, is KAGVTQTPRYLIKTRGQQVTLSCSPISGHRSVSWYQQTPGQGLQFLFEYFSETQRNKGNFPGRFSGRQFSNSRSEMNVSTLELGDSALYLCASSYGLAGASAYEQYFGPGTRLTVT.

The rearrangement links TRBV7-6 to TRBJ1-6; possible D gene TRBD1, 6 bases. The V end lost 2 bases, the J end lost 8 bases, and 16 bases lay between the germline ends. The CDR3 has 16 residues. CDR1 and CDR2 from the germline V gene are SGHVS and FNYEAQ. The CDR3 sequence: CASSLNSAGAHSPLHF. For the CDR3, the DNA is TGTGCCAGCAGCTTAAATAGTGCAGGGGCACATTCACCCCTCCACTTT.

This chain joins TRBV25-1 and TRBJ1-2; D is possibly TRBD1 (6 bases). Germline V gives CDR1 MGHDK, CDR2 SYGVNS. V was shortened by 1 base and J by 5 bases, with 14 bases between the two germline ends. The CDR3 covers 15 residues. In DNA, the CDR3 is TGTGCCAGCAGTGAATCCCGGGGGCGTCTATATGGCTACACCTTC. It translates to CASSESRGRLYGYTF.

Written as DNA, the CDR3 is TGTGCCAGCAGCGCCTCAGCTGTCAGCTCTGGGGCCAACGTCCTGACTTTC. Amino acids: CASSASAVSSGANVLTF. The V and J genes are TRBV5-4 and TRBJ2-6; D is unclear. Per germline, CDR1 SGHNT and CDR2 YYREEE (reference sequence). Trimming removed 4 bases at V and 0 bases at J, with 14 bases between. This CDR3 contains 17 residues.

The J gene is TRBJ2-7, the V gene TRBV5-4, with 13 nucleotides matching TRBD2. Germline CDR1 reads SGHNT; CDR2 reads YYREEE (reference sequence). The CDR3 spans 15 residues. V gave up 5 bases and J gave up 0 bases; unmatched junction bases: 2. The CDR3 nucleotides read TGTGCCAGCAGACTAGCGGGGGGGCCCTCCTACGAGCAGTACTTC. Its protein product is CASRLAGGPSYEQYF.

The rearrangement links TRBV5-5 to TRBJ2-7; the match to TRBD1 covers 8 bases. After removal of 2 bases from V and 2 bases from J, the junction contained 6 bases not matched to a gene. Looked up from germline, CDR1 is SGHKS and CDR2 is YYEKEE (reference sequence). The CDR3 contains 15 residues. The CDR3 sequence: CASSFGQGLPYEQYF. CDR3 sequence (DNA): TGTGCCAGCAGCTTCGGACAGGGTTTGCCCTACGAGCAGTACTTC.

This chain uses TRBV9 with TRBJ1-3, with 7 bases aligning to TRBD1. This CDR3 has 15 amino acids. V dropped 2 bases and J dropped 2; count of bases not matched to a gene: 4. Germline CDR1 SGDLS, CDR2 YYNGEE. For the CDR3, the DNA is TGTGCCAGCAGCGTCCAAGACAGGGCTGGAAACACCATATATTTT. It specifies CASSVQDRAGNTIYF.

The rearrangement joins TRBV7-3 to TRBJ2-3; D unresolved. In germline, CDR1 is SGHTA, CDR2 FQGTGA. V was trimmed by 4 bases and J by 6 bases, leaving 11 bases between them. The CDR3 runs 13 residues. The CDR3 coding sequence is TGTGCCAGCAGCTCAGGACCCCAGGATACGCAGTATTTT. Residues: CASSSGPQDTQYF.

The chain employs TRBV9 and TRBJ2-1, with D possibly TRBD2 on 6 matching bases. CDR3 length: 15 amino acids. Per germline, CDR1 SGDLS and CDR2 YYNGEE. V was shortened by 0 bases and J by 3 bases, with 10 bases between the two germline ends. The CDR3 DNA follows: TGTGCCAGCAGCGTAGCGGGGGACCACTACAATGAGCAGTTCTTC. Protein sequence: CASSVAGDHYNEQFF.

The chain combines TRBV4-2 with TRBJ2-5, with D possibly being TRBD2 (8 bases). This CDR3 spans 17 amino acids. The ends were cut back, 4 bases at V and 1 base at J, with 19 bases in the middle. Looked up from germline, CDR1 is LGHNA and CDR2 is YNFKEQ. CDR3 in amino acids: CASSPRGGQGVQETQYF. The CDR3 DNA reads as TGTGCCAGCAGCCCCCGGGGGGGGCAGGGGGTCCAAGAGACCCAGTACTTC.

The chain couples TRBV4-1 to TRBJ1-2; 8 bases map to TRBD1. The germline gives CDR1 MGHRA, CDR2 YSYEKL. The junction had 6 bases not matched to a gene; V was cut back by 3 bases and J by 3 bases. This CDR3 has 15 residues. CDR3 protein: CASSHQTGADYGYTF. The CDR3 bases are TGCGCCAGCAGCCATCAGACAGGGGCGGACTATGGCTACACCTTC.

The J gene is TRBJ2-2, the V gene TRBV10-3; 9 bases agree with TRBD2. CDR1 is ENHRY and CDR2 is SYGVKD in the germline V gene. The CDR3 has 14 residues. Losses at the gene ends were 11 bases for V and 6 bases for J; bases not matched to a gene: 10. The CDR3 DNA is TGTGCCGCCGCACGGATAGCGGGGGCCGGGGAGCTGTTTTTT. Residues: CAAARIAGAGELFF.